One sample yielded the 28 T cell receptor beta chains listed below, sequenced in a study of Ad26.COV2.S vaccination and SARS-CoV-2 variants. The table came from immunoSEQ multiplex PCR; TCRdb's copy has only in-frame clones and leaves some out. The data hold 200,000 to 250,000 clones, with roughly 90% observed a single time. Treatment meaning: roughly 19 received Ad26.COV2.S at low or high dose, single or two shots; about five received placebo; per-sample allocation not given. Specimens were obtained on day 63 following the first vaccine or placebo injection. The material sequenced was peripheral blood, taken in a trial of Ad26.COV2.S vaccine versus placebo. Receptors originate from a person aged 18 to 65 who received the Ad26.COV2.S COVID-19 vaccine or a placebo.

Only one count was recorded for this clone. The genes are TRBV27 and TRBJ2-4, with 9 bases lining up with TRBD1. The CDR3 covers 14 residues. Germline V CDR1 and CDR2: MNHEY, SMNVEV (reference sequence). J gave up 4 bases and V 2 bases, and 0 bases lay outside the gene matches. The CDR3 region has the DNA TGTGCCAGCAGTTTAGGGACAGGGAAAAACATTCAGTACTTC. As protein: CASSLGTGKNIQYF.

This chain links TRBV7-3 with TRBJ2-7; TRBD2 might be the D (5 bases). V lost 3 bases to trimming and J lost 2 bases, with 23 bases between them. Per the germline V gene, CDR1 is SGHTA and CDR2 is FQGTGA. The CDR3 loop spans 18 amino acids. CDR3 amino acids: CASSFKVGIVGVPYEQYF. As DNA, the CDR3 is TGTGCCAGCAGCTTTAAAGTCGGGATCGTCGGAGTCCCCTACGAGCAGTACTTC.

This clone was detected a few times. This rearrangement joins TRBV6-4 to TRBJ2-1, with 12 positions matching TRBD2. The germline V gene has CDR1 MRHNA and CDR2 SNTAGT. CDR3 size: 15 residues. V trimming: 6 bases; J trimming: 5 bases; junction bases outside the gene matches: 5. CDR3 coding DNA: TGTGCCAGCAGCTTCGGACTAGCGGGAAACAATGAGCAGTTCTTC. Amino acid sequence: CASSFGLAGNNEQFF.

The chain carries TRBV19 and TRBJ1-5; no clear D. V gave up 2 bases and J gave up 4 bases, with 6 bases separating them. CDR3 length equals 13 residues. Germline-derived CDR1 and CDR2 are LNHDA and SQIVND (reference sequence). CDR3 bases: TGTGCCAGTAGTATAACGGGGAATCAGCCCCAGCATTTT. Translation: CASSITGNQPQHF.

The gene calls are TRBV7-9 and TRBJ2-7, with D maybe TRBD1 (5 bases). Germline CDR1 SEHNR, CDR2 FQNEAQ (reference sequence). V gave up 0 bases and J gave up 5 bases, with 11 bases separating them. The CDR3 has 14 residues. The DNA of the CDR3 is TGTGCCAGCAGCTTAGCTGGGGCGCGCGACGAGCAGTACTTC. It is translated as CASSLAGARDEQYF.

The chain carries TRBV3-1 (or the pseudogene TRBV3-2) and TRBJ1-5; unclear D gene. The CDR3 is made up of 13 amino acids. The germline V gene has CDR1 LGHDT and CDR2 YNNKEL (reference sequence). Deletions cut 4 bases from V and 4 bases from J, with 8 bases between. CDR3 residues: CASSLKGNQPQHF. CDR3 coding DNA: TGTGCCAGCAGCCTTAAAGGGAATCAGCCCCAGCATTTT.

This clone was found once. The chain employs TRBV24-1 and TRBJ2-2; possible D gene TRBD2, 7 bases. The CDR3 is 16 residues long. The ends were cut back, 1 base at V and 0 bases at J, with 8 bases in the middle. Germline V lookup: CDR1 KGHDR, CDR2 SFDVKD. The chain's CDR3 is CATSDLGGANTGELFF. The CDR3 region has the DNA TGTGCCACCAGTGATTTAGGGGGGGCGAACACCGGGGAGCTGTTTTTT.

V is TRBV24-1 and J is TRBJ1-5; D might be TRBD1 (6 bases). CDR3 length: 13 residues. Germline CDR1 reads KGHDR; CDR2 reads SFDVKD. Trimming removed 5 bases from V and 7 bases from J, with 11 bases in between. The CDR3 loop is CATSGPGEQPQHF. DNA for the CDR3: TGTGCCACCAGTGGGCCAGGGGAGCAGCCCCAGCATTTT.

The V call is TRBV11-2, the J call TRBJ2-7; either TRBD1 or TRBD2 may supply D (5 bases each). With 4 bases removed from V and 3 bases from J, the gap between germline ends came to 19 bases. Germline assignment: CDR1 SGHAT and CDR2 FQNNGV. This CDR3 has 16 residues. The CDR3 region is CASSSGPGQPLYEQYF. The CDR3 DNA is TGTGCCAGCAGCTCAGGCCCGGGGCAGCCTCTCTACGAGCAGTACTTC.

The rearrangement joins TRBV5-1 to TRBJ2-2, with a possible D match to TRBD1 (6 bases). Per the germline V gene, CDR1 is SGHRS and CDR2 is YFSETQ. This CDR3 is 16 amino acids long. Deletions cut 5 bases from V and 4 bases from J, with 18 bases between. The chain's CDR3 is CASSSTPGAGTGELFF. CDR3 bases: TGCGCCAGCAGTTCAACCCCAGGGGCTGGCACCGGGGAGCTGTTTTTT.

The V gene is TRBV30, the J gene TRBJ1-2; TRBD1 might be the D (5 bases). The germline V gene encodes CDR1 GTSNPN and CDR2 SVGIG (reference sequence). The CDR3 is 12 residues long. V lost 3 bases to trimming and J lost 7 bases, with 12 bases between them. CDR3 DNA: TGTGCCTGGAGGCATACAGGTTTTGGCTACACCTTC. Its protein is CAWRHTGFGYTF. Complete variable domain (other parts from reference TRBV30 and TRBJ1-2): SQTIHQWPATLVQPVGSPLSLECTVEGTSNPNLYWYRQAAGRGLQLLFYSVGIGQISSEVPQNLSASRPQDRQFILSSKKLLLSDSGFYLCAWRHTGFGYTFGSGTRLTVV.

The gene calls are TRBV5-4 and TRBJ2-5, with 16 bases aligning to TRBD2. This CDR3 has 17 amino acids. J was trimmed by 4 bases and V by 1 base; bases with no gene match: 4. In germline, CDR1 is SGHNT, CDR2 YYREEE (reference sequence). The CDR3 DNA reads as TGTGCCAGCAGCTTGACGGGACTAGCGGGAGGGTCAGAGACCCAGTACTTC. This translates into CASSLTGLAGGSETQYF. Full variable domain (remainder filled in from reference TRBV5-4 and TRBJ2-5): ETGVTQSPTHLIKTRGQQVTLRCSSQSGHNTVSWYQQALGQGPQFIFQYYREEENGRGNFPPRFSGLQFPNYSSELNVNALELDDSALYLCASSLTGLAGGSETQYFGPGTRLLVL.

The chain joins TRBV5-4 to TRBJ2-1; 14 bases map to TRBD2. V lost 9 bases to trimming and J lost 0 bases; unmatched junction nucleotides: 2. Germline-derived CDR1 and CDR2 are SGHNT and YYREEE (reference sequence). The CDR3 length is 15 residues. CDR3 loop: CATGTSGSSYNEQFF. The CDR3, as DNA: TGTGCCACCGGGACTAGCGGGAGCTCCTACAATGAGCAGTTCTTC.

This chain uses TRBV15 with TRBJ2-1, with D perhaps matching TRBD1 or TRBD2 (5 bases each). This CDR3 is built from 14 residues. Trimming left V 3 bases short and J 6 bases short, with 12 bases between. CDR1 and CDR2 from the germline V gene are LNHNV and YYDKDF (reference sequence). The CDR3 is CATSRAGTLNEQFF. CDR3 nucleotides: TGTGCCACCAGCAGGGCCGGGACGCTCAATGAGCAGTTCTTC.

This rearrangement joins TRBV21-1 to TRBJ2-1; the table calls TRBD1, which could not be checked here. TRBV21-1 is reported as a pseudogene. The CDR3 covers 16 residues. The CDR3 sequence is CASSKLRQALYNEQFF. The CDR3 DNA follows: TGTGCCAGCAGCAAACTCAGACAAGCACTCTACAATGAGCAGTTCTTC.

The genes are TRBV6-5 and TRBJ1-1; D may be TRBD1 (6 bases). The CDR3 totals 11 residues. Between the trimmed V and J ends, which lost 10 bases and 5 bases, there was a span of 11 bases. In germline, CDR1 is MNHEY, CDR2 SVGAGI. CDR3 nucleotide sequence: TGTGCCAACAAACAGGGTACTGAAGCTTTCTTT. Its translation: CANKQGTEAFF.

This chain joins TRBV2 and TRBJ2-5; the D is unclear. Trimming shortened V by 8 bases and J by 7 bases, and 8 bases separated the two germline ends. This CDR3 has 10 residues. Germline CDR1 reads SNHLY; CDR2 reads FYNNEI. CDR3 sequence: CASASRTQYF. The CDR3 DNA sequence: TGTGCCAGCGCCTCGCGGACCCAGTACTTC.

This chain connects TRBV28 to TRBJ1-3; no reliable D call. The germline V gene encodes CDR1 MDHEN and CDR2 SYDVKM. The ends were cut back, 3 bases at V and 0 bases at J, with 9 bases in the middle. The CDR3 extends over 15 amino acids. The CDR3 spells CASSLAQISGNTIYF. The CDR3 DNA reads TGTGCCAGCAGTTTGGCACAGATCTCTGGAAACACCATATATTTT.

This sequence joins TRBV6-5 and TRBJ2-1; TRBD2 matches at 8 bases. Germline V lookup: CDR1 MNHEY, CDR2 SVGAGI. The CDR3 is made up of 15 amino acids. Trimming at V came to 2 bases and at J to 8 bases, leaving 8 bases not matched to a gene. Written as DNA, the CDR3 is TGTGCCAGCAGTTACATAGCGGGAATAGGGGATGAGCAGTTCTTC. Its protein is CASSYIAGIGDEQFF.

V is TRBV9 and J is TRBJ1-6, with 8 positions matching TRBD1. Germline loops: CDR1 SGDLS, CDR2 YYNGEE. This CDR3 has 13 residues. With 3 bases clipped from V and 10 bases from J, the junction kept 3 bases outside the gene matches. The CDR3: CASSARGPSPLHF. As DNA, the CDR3 is TGTGCCAGCAGCGCCAGGGGGCCCTCACCCCTCCACTTT. The whole variable domain, remainder taken from reference TRBV9 and TRBJ1-6, is DSGVTQTPKHLITATGQRVTLRCSPRSGDLSVYWYQQSLDQGLQFLIQYYNGEERAKGNILERFSAQQFPDLHSELNLSSLELGDSALYFCASSARGPSPLHFGNGTRLTVT.

The V and J genes are TRBV6-2 or TRBV6-3 and TRBJ2-2; D not resolved. The V end was cut by 5 bases, the J end by 7 bases, with 11 bases between. CDR1 and CDR2 from the germline V gene are MNHEY and SVGEGT. CDR3 length: 13 amino acids. CDR3 residues: CASSRSRNGELFF. DNA for the CDR3: TGTGCCAGCAGTCGGTCCCGGAACGGGGAGCTGTTTTTT.

The V gene is TRBV28, the J gene TRBJ1-6; D is undetermined. V was clipped by 0 bases and J by 10 bases, with 13 bases between them. CDR3 length: 15 residues. In germline, CDR1 is MDHEN, CDR2 SYDVKM. The CDR3 nucleotides are TGTGCCAGCAGTTTATGGTCCGGAGGGAACTCACCCCTCCACTTT. Residues: CASSLWSGGNSPLHF.

V usage is TRBV6-6 and J usage is TRBJ1-1; TRBD1 matches at 8 bases. CDR1 and CDR2 (germline): MNHNY, SVGAGI (reference sequence). V shed 6 bases, J shed 0 bases, and the junction held 9 bases outside the gene matches. There are 16 residues in the CDR3. CDR3 region: CASRSIRGLVNTEAFF. The DNA of the CDR3 is TGTGCCAGCAGGAGCATCAGGGGGCTGGTGAACACTGAAGCTTTCTTT.

The CDR3 loop reads CASSQVGGTGNEKLFF. CDR3 sequence (DNA): TGTGCCAGCAGCCAAGTTGGGGGGACTGGGAATGAAAAACTGTTTTTT. V is TRBV3-1 (or the pseudogene TRBV3-2) and J is TRBJ1-4; tentative D call: TRBD1 (5 bases). The V end lost 1 base, the J end lost 5 bases, and 14 bases lay between the germline ends. CDR1 and CDR2 from the germline V gene are LGHDT and YNNKEL (reference sequence). The CDR3 runs 16 residues.

DNA of the CDR3: TGTGCCAGCAGTGAAGTTGGTAGCGGAAACATTCAGTACTTC. The encoded protein is CASSEVGSGNIQYF. The chain employs TRBV2 and TRBJ2-4; D is perhaps TRBD2 (6 bases). CDR3 length: 14 residues. Germline CDR1 is SNHLY and CDR2 is FYNNEI. V was cut by 1 base and J by 6 bases, with 10 bases left in between.

The genes are TRBV3-1 (or the pseudogene TRBV3-2) and TRBJ2-1; 9 positions agree with TRBD1. V was pared by 1 base and J by 4 bases, with 2 bases of the junction left unmatched. CDR3 length: 15 residues. Germline CDR1 reads LGHDT; CDR2 reads YNNKEL (reference sequence). In DNA form, the CDR3 reads TGTGCCAGCAGCCAAGCCGGGACAGGGTACAATGAGCAGTTCTTC. Its protein product is CASSQAGTGYNEQFF.

This sequence joins TRBV7-2 and TRBJ1-5; maybe TRBD1 (6 bases). V lost 5 bases, J lost 7 bases, and 18 bases lay in between. The CDR3 spans 15 residues. CDR1 is SGHTA and CDR2 is FQGNSA in the germline V gene. The CDR3 region is CASSPNREGRQPQHF. CDR3 sequence (DNA): TGTGCCAGCAGCCCAAACAGGGAAGGAAGGCAGCCCCAGCATTTT.

This chain uses TRBV7-8 with TRBJ2-2; 7 bases are a match to TRBD1. After removal of 1 base from V and 2 bases from J, the junction contained 1 base not matched to a gene. The CDR3 contains 15 residues. Germline V lookup: CDR1 SGHVS, CDR2 FQNEAQ. The CDR3 sequence is CASSLVGGNTGELFF. CDR3 bases: TGTGCCAGCAGCTTAGTAGGGGGCAACACCGGGGAGCTGTTTTTT.